This T cell receptor (beta chain) was profiled in a study of PD-1 blockade in classical Hodgkin lymphoma. Time point noted: newly diagnosed, previously untreated cHL patient sample. TCRdb keeps only in-frame clones here, not all; method: immunoSEQ multiplex PCR. The sample lists roughly 7,000 clones, around 79% seen once, with 6.5% to 9.5% in the top ten. V dropped 2 bases and J dropped 5; count of bases not matched to a gene: 5. Per the germline V gene, CDR1 is SGHNT and CDR2 is YYREEE (reference sequence). This CDR3 contains 15 residues. The TCR originated in a human donor with classical Hodgkin lymphoma. The chain combines TRBV5-4 with TRBJ2-1, with 9 positions matching TRBD2. Material for sequencing was peripheral blood mononuclear cells (PBMCs). The CDR3 reads CASSFIAGEHNEQFF. The CDR3 nucleotides read TGTGCCAGCAGCTTTATAGCGGGAGAACACAATGAGCAGTTCTTC.